The T cell receptor (beta chain) described here comes from a study of shared clonotypes between healthy human individuals. The CDR3 totals 15 residues. V lost 8 bases and J lost 5, with 21 bases in between. Germline V gene sequence: CDR1 SEHNR, CDR2 FQNEAQ (reference sequence). Study findings and constraints: Unshared clonotypes carried lower generation probabilities than those common to all four donors. As a rule, naive subsets had a larger estimated richness than memory subsets.

Note on this clone: No antigen is known for it.

For each subset, genomic DNA was distributed in equal portions over several immunoSEQ plates. Using immunoSEQ multiplex PCR, the repertoire was profiled, and TCRdb retains in-frame clones only, with some absent. The sample consists of hundreds of thousands of clones, roughly 96% of them appearing once. Naive CD8 cells comprised CD45RO-negative, CCR7-positively selected cells, excluding terminally differentiated effector memory CD45RA+ cells. This receptor was taken from a woman aged 25 to 45 in good health. Sequenced: naive CD8+ T cells sorted from blood. The chain combines TRBV7-9 with TRBJ2-5, with D tentatively TRBD2 (7 bases). CDR3 nucleotides: TGTGCCAGCGAGGGGGGGCCAGCACCTTCGGAGACCCAGTACTTC. This gives the protein CASEGGPAPSETQYF.